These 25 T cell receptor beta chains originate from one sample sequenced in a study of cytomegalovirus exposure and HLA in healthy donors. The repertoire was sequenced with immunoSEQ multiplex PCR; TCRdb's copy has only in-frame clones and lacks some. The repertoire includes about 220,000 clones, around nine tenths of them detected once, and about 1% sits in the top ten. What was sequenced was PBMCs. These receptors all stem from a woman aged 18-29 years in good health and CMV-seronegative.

CDR3 amino acids: CSVGVNTEAFF. The CDR3 coding sequence is TGCAGCGTTGGCGTGAACACTGAAGCTTTCTTT. The chain carries TRBV29-1 and TRBJ1-1; the D is unclear. The V end lost 4 bases, the J end lost 0 bases, and 3 bases lay between the germline ends. The CDR3 covers 11 residues. CDR1 is SQVTM, CDR2 ANQGSEA, per germline.

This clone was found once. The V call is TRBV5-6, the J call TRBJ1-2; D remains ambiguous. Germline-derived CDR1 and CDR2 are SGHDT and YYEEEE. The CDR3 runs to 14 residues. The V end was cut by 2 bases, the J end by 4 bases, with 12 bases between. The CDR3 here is CASSFFSEIYGYTF. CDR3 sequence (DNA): TGTGCCAGCAGCTTTTTTTCCGAGATCTATGGCTACACCTTC.

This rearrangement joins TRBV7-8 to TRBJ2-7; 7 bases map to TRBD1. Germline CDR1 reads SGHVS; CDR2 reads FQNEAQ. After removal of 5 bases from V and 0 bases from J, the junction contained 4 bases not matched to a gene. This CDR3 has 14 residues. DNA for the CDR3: TGTGCCAGCAGCAGGGACAGCGCCTCCTACGAGCAGTACTTC. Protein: CASSRDSASYEQYF.

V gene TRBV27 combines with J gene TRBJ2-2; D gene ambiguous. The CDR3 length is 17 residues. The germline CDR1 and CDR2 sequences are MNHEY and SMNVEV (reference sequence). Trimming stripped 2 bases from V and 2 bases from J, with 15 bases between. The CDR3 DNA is TGTGCCAGCAGTTTAGGTACCGTCGAGCGTAACACCGGGGAGCTGTTTTTT. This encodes CASSLGTVERNTGELFF.

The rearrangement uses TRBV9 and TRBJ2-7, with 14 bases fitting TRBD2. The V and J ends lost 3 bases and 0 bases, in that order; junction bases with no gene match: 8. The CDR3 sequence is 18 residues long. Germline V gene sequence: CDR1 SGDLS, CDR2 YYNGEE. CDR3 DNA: TGTGCCAGCAGCGCGGGACTAGCGGGAGAATATACCTCCTACGAGCAGTACTTC. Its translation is CASSAGLAGEYTSYEQYF.

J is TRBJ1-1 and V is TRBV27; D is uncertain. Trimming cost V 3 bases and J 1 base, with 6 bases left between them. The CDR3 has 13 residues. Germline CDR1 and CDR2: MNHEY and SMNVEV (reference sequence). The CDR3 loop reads CASSFGENTEAFF. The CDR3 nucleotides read TGTGCCAGCAGTTTCGGAGAGAACACTGAAGCTTTCTTT.

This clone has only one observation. DNA for the CDR3: TGTGCCAGCTCACCACGGGGGCCCTCTTCCGGAAACACCATATATTTT. Protein sequence: CASSPRGPSSGNTIYF. The V gene is TRBV18, the J gene TRBJ1-3, with D possibly being TRBD1 (6 bases). Trimming removed 1 base at V and 4 bases at J, with 14 bases between. CDR1 and CDR2 from the germline V gene are KGHSH and LQKENI. The CDR3 length is 16 residues.

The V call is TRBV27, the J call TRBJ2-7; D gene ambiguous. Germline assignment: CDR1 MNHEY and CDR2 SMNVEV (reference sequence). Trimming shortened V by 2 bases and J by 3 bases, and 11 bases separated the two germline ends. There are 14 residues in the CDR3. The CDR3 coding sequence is TGTGCCAGCAGTTTAGCGGCGATGCGCTACGAGCAGTACTTC. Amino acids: CASSLAAMRYEQYF.

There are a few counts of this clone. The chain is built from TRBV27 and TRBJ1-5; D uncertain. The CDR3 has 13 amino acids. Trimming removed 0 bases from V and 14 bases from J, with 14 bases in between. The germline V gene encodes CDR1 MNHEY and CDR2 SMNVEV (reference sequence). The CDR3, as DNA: TGTGCCAGCAGTTTATCCGGAGGGAGGGTGAAGCATTTT. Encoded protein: CASSLSGGRVKHF.

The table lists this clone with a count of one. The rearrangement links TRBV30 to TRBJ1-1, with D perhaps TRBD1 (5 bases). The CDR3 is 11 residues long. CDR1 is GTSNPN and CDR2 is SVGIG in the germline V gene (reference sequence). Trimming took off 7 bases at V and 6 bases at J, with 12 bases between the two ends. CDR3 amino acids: CASLKGAEAFF. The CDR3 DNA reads TGTGCCTCGTTAAAAGGGGCTGAAGCTTTCTTT.

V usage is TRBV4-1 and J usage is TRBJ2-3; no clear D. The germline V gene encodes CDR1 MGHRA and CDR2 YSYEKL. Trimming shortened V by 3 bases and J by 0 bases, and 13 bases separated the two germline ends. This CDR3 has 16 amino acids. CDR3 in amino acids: CASSHRFTGSTDTQYF. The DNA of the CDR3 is TGCGCCAGCAGCCATCGGTTTACCGGGAGCACAGATACGCAGTATTTT.

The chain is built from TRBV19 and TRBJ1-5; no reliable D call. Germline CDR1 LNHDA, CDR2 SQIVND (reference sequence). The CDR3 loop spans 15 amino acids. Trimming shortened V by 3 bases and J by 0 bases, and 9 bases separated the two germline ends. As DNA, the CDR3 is TGTGCCAGTAGTATTGTTCAGAATAGCAATCAGCCCCAGCATTTT. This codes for CASSIVQNSNQPQHF. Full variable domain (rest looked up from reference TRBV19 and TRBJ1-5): DGGITQSPKYLFRKEGQNVTLSCEQNLNHDAMYWYRQDPGQGLRLIYYSQIVNDFQKGDIAEGYSVSREKKESFPLTVTSAQKNPTAFYLCASSIVQNSNQPQHFGDGTRLSIL.

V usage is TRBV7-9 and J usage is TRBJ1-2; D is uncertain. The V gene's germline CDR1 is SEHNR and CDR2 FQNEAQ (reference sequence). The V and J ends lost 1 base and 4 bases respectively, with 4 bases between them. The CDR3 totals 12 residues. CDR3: CASSLDSYGYTF. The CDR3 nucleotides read TGTGCCAGCAGCTTAGACAGCTATGGCTACACCTTC. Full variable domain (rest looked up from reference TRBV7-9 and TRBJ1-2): DTGVSQNPRHKITKRGQNVTFRCDPISEHNRLYWYRQTLGQGPEFLTYFQNEAQLEKSRLLSDRFSAERPKGSFSTLEIQRTEQGDSAMYLCASSLDSYGYTFGSGTRLTVV.

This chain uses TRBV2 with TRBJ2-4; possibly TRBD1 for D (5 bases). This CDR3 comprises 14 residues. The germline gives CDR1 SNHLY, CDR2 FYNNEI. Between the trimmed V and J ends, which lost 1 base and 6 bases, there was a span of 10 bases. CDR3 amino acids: CASSEGDSLNIQYF. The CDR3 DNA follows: TGTGCCAGCAGTGAAGGTGACAGCTTAAACATTCAGTACTTC.

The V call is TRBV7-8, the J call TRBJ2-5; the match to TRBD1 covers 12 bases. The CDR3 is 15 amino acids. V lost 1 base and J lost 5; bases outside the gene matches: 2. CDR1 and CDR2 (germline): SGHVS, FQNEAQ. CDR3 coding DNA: TGTGCCAGCAGCTTAGGGGGACAGGGGGCGGAGACCCAGTACTTC. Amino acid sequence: CASSLGGQGAETQYF.

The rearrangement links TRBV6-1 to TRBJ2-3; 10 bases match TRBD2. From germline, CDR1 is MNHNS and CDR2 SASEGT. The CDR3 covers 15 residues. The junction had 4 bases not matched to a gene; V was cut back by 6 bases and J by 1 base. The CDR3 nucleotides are TGTGCCAGCAGCCATCTAGCGGGGGGCACAGATACGCAGTATTTT. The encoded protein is CASSHLAGGTDTQYF.

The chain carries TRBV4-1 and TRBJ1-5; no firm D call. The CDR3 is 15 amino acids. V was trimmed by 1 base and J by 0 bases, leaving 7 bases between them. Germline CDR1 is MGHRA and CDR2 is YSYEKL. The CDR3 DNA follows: TGCGCCAGCAGCCAAGTTCCTTATAGCAATCAGCCCCAGCATTTT. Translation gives CASSQVPYSNQPQHF.

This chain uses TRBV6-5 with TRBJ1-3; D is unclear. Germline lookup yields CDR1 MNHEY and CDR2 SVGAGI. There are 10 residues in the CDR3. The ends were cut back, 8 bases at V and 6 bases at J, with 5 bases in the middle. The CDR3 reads CASGENTIYF. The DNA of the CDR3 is TGTGCCAGCGGAGAAAACACCATATATTTT.

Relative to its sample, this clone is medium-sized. The CDR3 is CASSSGSTDTQYF. The CDR3 region has the DNA TGTGCCAGCAGTAGCGGGAGCACAGATACGCAGTATTTT. V is TRBV6-4 and J is TRBJ2-3, with D possibly TRBD2 on 6 matching bases. The CDR3 loop spans 13 amino acids. Trimming stripped 5 bases from V and 0 bases from J, with 6 bases between. From germline, CDR1 is MRHNA and CDR2 SNTAGT.

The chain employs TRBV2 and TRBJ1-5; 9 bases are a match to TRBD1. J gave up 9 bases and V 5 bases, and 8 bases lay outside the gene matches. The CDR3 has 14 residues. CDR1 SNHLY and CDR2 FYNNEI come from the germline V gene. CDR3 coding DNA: TGTGCCAGCAGTATCGACAGGGGGGAGGTGCCCCAGCATTTT. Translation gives CASSIDRGEVPQHF.

This CDR3 reads CASSRVPSSGRQGEQFF. CDR3 DNA: TGTGCCAGCTCACGGGTTCCCTCTAGCGGGAGGCAGGGTGAGCAGTTCTTC. The chain combines TRBV18 with TRBJ2-1; 11 nucleotides agree with TRBD2. V gave up 4 bases and J gave up 9 bases; unmatched junction bases: 14. Looked up from germline, CDR1 is KGHSH and CDR2 is LQKENI. CDR3 length: 17 amino acids. Drawing the rest from reference TRBV18 and TRBJ2-1, the complete variable domain is NAGVMQNPRHLVRRRGQEARLRCSPMKGHSHVYWYRQLPEEGLKFMVYLQKENIIDESGMPKERFSAEFPKEGPSILRIQQVVRGDSAAYFCASSRVPSSGRQGEQFFGPGTRLTVL.

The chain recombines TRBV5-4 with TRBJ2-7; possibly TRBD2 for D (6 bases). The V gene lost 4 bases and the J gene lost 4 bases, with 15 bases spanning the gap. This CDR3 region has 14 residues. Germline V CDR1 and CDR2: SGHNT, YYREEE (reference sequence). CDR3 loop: CASSPRDSPYEQYF. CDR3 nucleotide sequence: TGTGCCAGCAGCCCTCGGGACTCCCCGTACGAGCAGTACTTC.

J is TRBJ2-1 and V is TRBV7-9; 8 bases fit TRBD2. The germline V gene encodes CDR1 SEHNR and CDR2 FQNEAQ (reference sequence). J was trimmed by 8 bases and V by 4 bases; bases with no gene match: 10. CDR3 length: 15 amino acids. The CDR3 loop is CASSYAGTSPDEQFF. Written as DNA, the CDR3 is TGTGCCAGCAGCTACGCCGGGACTAGTCCCGATGAGCAGTTCTTC.

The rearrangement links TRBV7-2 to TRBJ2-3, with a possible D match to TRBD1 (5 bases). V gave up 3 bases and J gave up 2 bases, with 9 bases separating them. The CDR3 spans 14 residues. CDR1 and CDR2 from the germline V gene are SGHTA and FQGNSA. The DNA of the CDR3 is TGTGCCAGCAGCTTGGGGCGGAACACAGATACGCAGTATTTT. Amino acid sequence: CASSLGRNTDTQYF.

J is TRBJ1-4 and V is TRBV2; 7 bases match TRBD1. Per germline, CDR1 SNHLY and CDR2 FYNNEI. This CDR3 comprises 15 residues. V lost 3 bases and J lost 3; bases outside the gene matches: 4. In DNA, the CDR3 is TGTGCCAGCAGTGATTTGACAGGGTCTAATGAAAAACTGTTTTTT. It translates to CASSDLTGSNEKLFF.